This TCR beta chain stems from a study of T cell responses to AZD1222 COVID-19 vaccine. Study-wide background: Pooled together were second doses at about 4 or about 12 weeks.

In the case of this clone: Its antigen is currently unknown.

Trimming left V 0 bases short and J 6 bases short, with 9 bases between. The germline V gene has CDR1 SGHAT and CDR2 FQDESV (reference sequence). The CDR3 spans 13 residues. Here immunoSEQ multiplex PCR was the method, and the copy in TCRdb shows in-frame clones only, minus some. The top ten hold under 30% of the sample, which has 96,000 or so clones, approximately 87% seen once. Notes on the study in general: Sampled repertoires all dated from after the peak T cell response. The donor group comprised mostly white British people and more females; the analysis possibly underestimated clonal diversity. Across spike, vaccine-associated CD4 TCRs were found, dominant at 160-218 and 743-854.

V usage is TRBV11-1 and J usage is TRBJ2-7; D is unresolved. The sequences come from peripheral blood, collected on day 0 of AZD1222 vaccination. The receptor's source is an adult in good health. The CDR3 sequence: CASSLAPQSEQYF. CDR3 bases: TGTGCCAGCAGCTTAGCGCCACAGAGCGAGCAGTACTTC. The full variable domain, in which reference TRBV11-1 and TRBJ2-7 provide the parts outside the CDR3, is EAEVAQSPRYKITEKSQAVAFWCDPISGHATLYWYRQILGQGPELLVQFQDESVVDDSQLPKDRFSAERLKGVDSTLKIQPAELGDSAMYLCASSLAPQSEQYFGPGTRLTVT.